This T cell receptor beta chain stems from a study of blood T cell repertoires in COVID-19. On the study more broadly: Italy, Spain and the United States were the sources of the convalescent and acute COVID-19 samples. In each case, the material was cDNA or gDNA derived from T cells, B-cell-depleted T cells, or PBMCs.

The CDR3 loop spans 14 amino acids. In germline, CDR1 is LGHDT, CDR2 YNNKEL (reference sequence). Trimming cost V 1 base and J 7 bases, with 13 bases left between them. Per the original data handling: From reference gene primer amplification, estimates of nucleated cell counts were derived. Sequenced by immunoSEQ multiplex PCR; TCRdb stores in-frame clones only, minus some. From that table come the V and J calls and clone size; the DNA was used to work out D and trimming. The sample has 80,000 to 100,000 clones, about 89% seen once. Sequencing was performed on peripheral blood. This sequence originates from a human donor in a cohort sampled during active COVID-19. This chain joins TRBV3-1 (or the pseudogene TRBV3-2) and TRBJ1-1; maybe TRBD1 (6 bases). The CDR3 loop is CASSQVQGRGEAFF. CDR3 DNA sequence: TGTGCCAGCAGCCAAGTGCAGGGGAGGGGTGAAGCTTTCTTT.